This T cell receptor beta chain was recorded in a study of T cell repertoires and Cas9 in healthy adults. The wider study: SpCas9-reactive CD4 and CD8 T cells were characterized for potency, cytotoxicity and lineage. General study results and limits: In vitro, SpCas9-reactive Tregs were reported to curb effector T cell proliferation and function.

Worth noting for this clone: What it binds is unknown.

CDR1 and CDR2 from the germline V gene are MDHEN and SYDVKM. CDR3 length: 13 amino acids. The ends were cut back, 5 bases at V and 0 bases at J, with 7 bases in the middle. The table came from immunoSEQ multiplex PCR; TCRdb's copy has only in-frame clones and leaves some out. This table has fewer than 25,000 clones, roughly nine tenths appearing once. The chain joins TRBV28 to TRBJ1-1, with a weak D call TRBD1 (5 bases). Sequencing was done on a sample of CD4+ effector T cells (CD127+, CD25-, CD137-, CD154-) from PBMCs; culture status not recorded. The TCR was taken from a human donor in good health. CDR3 region: CASSRQMNTEAFF. The CDR3 DNA follows: TGTGCCAGCAGTAGACAGATGAACACTGAAGCTTTCTTT.